This TCR beta chain derives from a study of blood T cell repertoires in COVID-19. Turning to the study itself: COVID-19 samples collected from the United States, Italy and Spain covered acute and convalescent phases. PBMCs, B-cell-depleted T cells, or T cells were the source of the cDNA or gDNA that made up the material.

This CDR3 has 15 residues. CDR1 is LNHDA, CDR2 SQIVND, per germline (reference sequence). Trimming shortened V by 5 bases and J by 1 base, and 12 bases separated the two germline ends. Original handling: Amplification of reference gene primers provided the estimated nucleated cell counts. Libraries were prepared by immunoSEQ multiplex PCR; TCRdb keeps only in-frame clonotypes and omits some of them. V and J calls and clone size are as listed in that table; D and trimming were resolved from the DNA. The data contain 120,000 or so clones, approximately 74% of them seen just once; the ten biggest clones take up roughly 5.5%. Details on this clone: Other DNA sequences in this specimen translate into the identical CDR3.

This receptor was obtained from a man aged 60 to 75 with acute or convalescent COVID-19. Material: peripheral blood. This chain links TRBV19 with TRBJ1-5; D call uncertain. The DNA for the CDR3 is TGTGCCAGTAGTCGCCAAGGCGGGAGCAATCAGCCCCAGCATTTT. The encoded protein is CASSRQGGSNQPQHF.